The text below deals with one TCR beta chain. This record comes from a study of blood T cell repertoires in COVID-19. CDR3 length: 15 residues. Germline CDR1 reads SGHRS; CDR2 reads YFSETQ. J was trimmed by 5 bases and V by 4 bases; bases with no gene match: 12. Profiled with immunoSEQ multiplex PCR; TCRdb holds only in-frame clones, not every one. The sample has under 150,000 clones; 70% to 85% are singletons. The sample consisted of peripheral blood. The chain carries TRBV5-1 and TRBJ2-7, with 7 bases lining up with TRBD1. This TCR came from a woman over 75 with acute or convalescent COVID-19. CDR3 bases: TGCGCCAGCAGCCCCCAGACAGGGAGTTTCGACGAGCAGTACTTC. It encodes CASSPQTGSFDEQYF.